One and the same sample provided the 18 T cell receptor beta chains below, sequenced in a study of human T cells and chemical hapten exposure. Extraction of total RNA was performed on unfractionated whole blood. What the library attached to individual cDNA molecules were unique molecular identifiers. TCRdb recomputed calls from the reads with MiXCR, one row per CDR3 protein. The sample contains about 3,100 distinct CDR3 sequences, over 45% of which appear only once. The specimen sequenced was whole blood. The receptors derive from a human donor who had alopecia or was a healthy volunteer (not recorded which). Some clones in this sample may be carry-over from other donors' samples. This table probably holds off-target reads from a library built for another chain.

The chain carries TRBV6-6 and TRBJ2-4; maybe TRBD2 (6 bases). V was clipped by 4 bases and J by 6 bases, with 10 bases between them. In germline, CDR1 is MNHNY, CDR2 SVGAGI (reference sequence). The CDR3 length is 13 residues. The DNA of the CDR3 is TGTGCCAGCAGTTTGGAGGGAACAAACATTCAGTACTTC. This encodes CASSLEGTNIQYF.

The CDR3 sequence is CASSLRAGGAQETQYF. CDR3 bases: TGTGCCAGCAGCTTAAGAGCGGGGGGGGCCCAAGAGACCCAGTACTTC. J is TRBJ2-5 and V is TRBV7-6; TRBD2 matches 10 bases. Germline loops: CDR1 SGHVS, CDR2 FNYEAQ. V shed 2 bases and J 1 base; nucleotides not matched to a gene: 4. CDR3 length: 16 residues. Filled out from reference TRBV7-6 and TRBJ2-5, the complete variable domain reads GAGVSQSPRYKVTKRGQDVALRCDPISGHVSLYWYRQALGQGPEFLTYFNYEAQQDKSGLPNDRFSAERPEGSISTLTIQRTEQRDSAMYRCASSLRAGGAQETQYFGPGTRLLVL.

The J gene is TRBJ2-2, the V gene TRBV29-1, with 8 bases that match TRBD1. V shed 6 bases and J 3 bases; nucleotides not matched to a gene: 3. In germline, CDR1 is SQVTM, CDR2 ANQGSEA. This CDR3 region has 13 residues. The CDR3 is CSVDRGHTGELFF. DNA for the CDR3: TGCAGCGTCGACAGGGGCCACACCGGGGAGCTGTTTTTT.

This clonotype was counted between two and nine times. The V call is TRBV20-1, the J call TRBJ2-1; tentatively, D is TRBD1 or TRBD2 (5 bases each). Trimming removed 6 bases from V and 9 bases from J, with 18 bases in between. The germline V gene encodes CDR1 DFQATT and CDR2 SNEGSKA (reference sequence). The CDR3 consists of 13 residues. The CDR3 spells CSATGTVSVEQFF. The CDR3 coding sequence is TGCAGTGCAACCGGGACCGTTTCGGTTGAGCAGTTCTTC.

This clonotype was counted only a few times. The genes are TRBV28 and TRBJ2-3; D possibly corresponds to TRBD2 (7 bases). The germline CDR1 and CDR2 sequences are MDHEN and SYDVKM. V was clipped by 1 base and J by 2 bases, with 13 bases between them. The CDR3 consists of 16 residues. CDR3 bases: TGTGCCAGCAGTTTATTTGGGGGGGGCCACACAGATACGCAGTATTTT. Amino acid sequence: CASSLFGGGHTDTQYF.

The chain has TRBV7-2 and TRBJ2-1; D possibly corresponds to TRBD2 (5 bases). This CDR3 has 16 residues. V lost 0 bases and J lost 4, with 13 bases in between. Germline CDR1 is SGHTA and CDR2 is FQGNSA. Here the CDR3 DNA reads TGTGCCAGCAGCTTAGCGGGAGCGCAGACTTACAATGAGCAGTTCTTC. Translation gives CASSLAGAQTYNEQFF.

V is TRBV5-6 and J is TRBJ1-1; a possible D gene is TRBD1 (5 bases). The CDR3 contains 13 residues. V was cut by 0 bases and J by 5 bases, with 8 bases left in between. Germline V gene data show CDR1 as SGHDT and CDR2 as YYEEEE. The CDR3 is CASSLAWGTEAFF. In nucleotides, the CDR3 is TGTGCCAGCAGCTTGGCCTGGGGGACTGAAGCTTTCTTT.

This chain uses TRBV27 with TRBJ2-3, with D unresolved. Germline V gene lookup returns CDR1 MNHEY and CDR2 SMNVEV (reference sequence). This CDR3 has 15 amino acids. Trimming pared 5 bases from V and 1 base from J, leaving 13 bases between. The CDR3 region is CASSPLLPGTDTQYF. For the CDR3, the DNA is TGTGCCAGCAGTCCACTCTTGCCCGGCACAGATACGCAGTATTTT.

The genes are TRBV27 and TRBJ2-2, with unresolved D. From germline, CDR1 is MNHEY and CDR2 SMNVEV (reference sequence). This CDR3 has 13 residues. V was clipped by 5 bases and J by 6 bases, with 10 bases between them. The CDR3 protein is CASSPTVAGELFF. DNA of the CDR3: TGTGCCAGCAGTCCCACAGTTGCCGGGGAGCTGTTTTTT.

This clonotype was counted a few times. This chain uses TRBV4-3 with TRBJ2-6; no clear D gene. The CDR3 contains 14 residues. Germline-derived CDR1 and CDR2 are LGHNA and YSLEER. Trimming shortened V by 4 bases and J by 4 bases, and 8 bases separated the two germline ends. CDR3 in amino acids: CASSPLPGANVLTF. CDR3 bases: TGCGCCAGCAGCCCCCTCCCCGGGGCCAACGTCCTGACTTTC.

This clonotype was counted a few times. The chain uses TRBV10-2 and TRBJ2-3, with 7 bases lining up with TRBD1. Germline V gene lookup returns CDR1 WSHSY and CDR2 SAAADI. The junction had 8 bases not matched to a gene; V was cut back by 7 bases and J by 4 bases. This CDR3 has 14 residues. The CDR3 region has the DNA TGCGCCAGCAACGGACAGGATGGGGCAGATACGCAGTATTTT. This sequence encodes CASNGQDGADTQYF.

The CDR3 protein is CASSFDRATYNEQFF. CDR3 nucleotide sequence: TGTGCCAGCAGCTTCGACAGAGCCACCTACAATGAGCAGTTCTTC. This rearrangement joins TRBV7-2 to TRBJ2-1; the D gene is possibly TRBD1 (5 bases). Germline CDR1 reads SGHTA; CDR2 reads FQGNSA. V was cut by 3 bases and J by 2 bases, with 11 bases left in between. This CDR3 contains 15 residues.

The V call is TRBV28, the J call TRBJ1-2; 7 bases are shared with TRBD1. The CDR3 is 13 amino acids. Germline CDR1 reads MDHEN; CDR2 reads SYDVKM. J gave up 5 bases and V 8 bases, and 8 bases lay outside the gene matches. The CDR3 nucleotides read TGTGCCAGCGCTGGGGACAGCTCTTATGGCTACACCTTC. Its protein product is CASAGDSSYGYTF.

The chain combines TRBV6-6 with TRBJ2-7, with D possibly being TRBD1 (6 bases). The V end lost 6 bases, the J end lost 4 bases, and 10 bases lay between the germline ends. The CDR3 length is 12 residues. In germline, CDR1 is MNHNY, CDR2 SVGAGI (reference sequence). Here the CDR3 reads CASRSTGYEQYF. The CDR3 coding sequence is TGTGCCAGCAGATCCACAGGGTACGAGCAGTACTTC.

The CDR3 reads CSAGGLIPYEQYF. DNA for the CDR3: TGCAGTGCGGGGGGACTGATACCCTACGAGCAGTACTTC. The gene calls are TRBV20-1 and TRBJ2-7; a possible D gene is TRBD2 (6 bases). This CDR3 has 13 residues. V was shortened by 6 bases and J by 2 bases, with 14 bases between the two germline ends. The germline V gene encodes CDR1 DFQATT and CDR2 SNEGSKA (reference sequence).

This clonotype was seen a few times. The V call is TRBV25-1, the J call TRBJ2-3; maybe TRBD2 (5 bases). Germline V lookup: CDR1 MGHDK, CDR2 SYGVNS. The V and J ends lost 7 bases and 1 base respectively, with 9 bases between them. This CDR3 has 13 amino acids. The DNA of the CDR3 is TGTGCCAGCACCCTAGCAGGCACAGATACGCAGTATTTT. It translates to CASTLAGTDTQYF.

The gene calls are TRBV19 and TRBJ2-1; D ambiguous. Germline CDR1 is LNHDA and CDR2 is SQIVND (reference sequence). The CDR3 sequence is 14 residues long. Trimming left V 4 bases short and J 0 bases short, with 7 bases between. CDR3 loop: CASSTLSSYNEQFF. Here the CDR3 DNA reads TGTGCCAGTAGTACCCTGAGCTCCTACAATGAGCAGTTCTTC.

This clonotype was seen more than once but under ten times. The chain employs TRBV3-1 and TRBJ2-1; 10 nucleotides align to TRBD1. The CDR3 totals 18 residues. The V gene's germline CDR1 is LGHDT and CDR2 YNNKEL (reference sequence). Unmatched junction bases numbered 15, after V lost 4 bases and J lost 6 bases. The CDR3 loop is CASSPRPPRDRGPNEQFF. In nucleotides, the CDR3 is TGTGCCAGCAGCCCCAGGCCCCCCCGGGACAGGGGCCCCAATGAGCAGTTCTTC.